These T cell receptor beta chains were read from a single sample in a study of Ad26.COV2.S vaccination and SARS-CoV-2 variants. Some clones are missing from TCRdb's copy, which holds only in-frame ones; the method was immunoSEQ multiplex PCR. The table shows roughly 240,000 clones, with roughly 90% occurring only once. Source: peripheral blood, taken in a trial of Ad26.COV2.S vaccine versus placebo. All receptors come from a person between 18 and 60 years old who received the Ad26.COV2.S COVID-19 vaccine or a placebo. Each CDR3 is given with its conserved first and last residue. Fields, in order: D gene, J gene, CDR3 length, V gene, clone size, CDR3 protein, CDR3 DNA. D genes are given only for firm matches. Size tells how often a clone was seen (once, few, many) or the class of an expanded clone, and some rows leave it out.

TRBD2 TRBJ2-1 15 TRBV3-1/TRBV3-2 NA CASSGLAAPDAEQFF TGTGCCAGCAGCGGACTAGCGGCCCCTGATGCTGAGCAGTTCTTC
NA TRBJ2-7 15 TRBV5-4 NA CASSGMRGSLYEQYF TGTGCCAGCAGCGGGATGAGAGGCTCGCTCTACGAGCAGTACTTC
TRBD2 TRBJ2-1 17 TRBV13 NA CASSPYVERDTYNEQFF TGTGCCAGCAGCCCCTATGTTGAGCGGGATACCTACAATGAGCAGTTCTTC
NA TRBJ1-3 15 TRBV23-1 NA CASSQSLGGGNTIYF TGCGCCAGCAGTCAATCATTGGGGGGTGGAAACACCATATATTTT
TRBD1 TRBJ2-7 14 TRBV19 NA CASSKDRGQYEQYF TGTGCCAGTAGTAAGGACAGGGGGCAATACGAGCAGTACTTC
NA TRBJ1-1 16 TRBV7-2 NA CASSLDLWAAVAEAFF TGTGCCAGCAGCTTAGATTTATGGGCGGCCGTCGCTGAAGCTTTCTTT
NA TRBJ2-7 14 TRBV28 NA CASSFRGASYEQYF TGTGCCAGCAGTTTCAGGGGGGCCTCCTACGAGCAGTACTTC
NA TRBJ2-7 13 TRBV21-1 NA CASSTKDSVEQYF TGTGCCAGCAGCACCAAGGACAGTGTCGAGCAGTACTTC
NA TRBJ2-1 15 TRBV4-2 NA CASSQDSLVYNEQFF TGTGCCAGCAGCCAAGATTCCCTAGTTTACAATGAGCAGTTCTTC
NA TRBJ2-7 15 TRBV27 NA CASSLQWTAIGEQYF TGTGCCAGCAGTTTGCAATGGACGGCGATCGGGGAGCAGTACTTC
NA TRBJ1-5 16 TRBV28 once CASSLVGILSNQPQHF TGTGCCAGCAGTTTAGTCGGCATACTTAGCAATCAGCCCCAGCATTTT
NA TRBJ1-1 15 TRBV6-4 NA CASSVSGTLNTEAFF TGTGCCAGCAGTGTATCCGGGACACTCAACACTGAAGCTTTCTTT
NA TRBJ2-7 13 TRBV12-3/TRBV12-4 NA CASKAGIAYEQYF TGTGCCAGCAAGGCGGGGATAGCCTACGAGCAGTACTTC
NA TRBJ2-7 12 TRBV20-1 NA CSASQVTYEQYF TGCAGTGCTAGTCAGGTAACCTACGAGCAGTACTTC
NA TRBJ1-1 14 TRBV9 NA CASSSTDQNTEAFF TGTGCCAGCAGCTCAACAGACCAGAACACTGAAGCTTTCTTT
NA TRBJ2-7 15 TRBV6-2/TRBV6-3 NA CASSPLLWGDYEQYF TGTGCCAGCAGTCCCCTCCTCTGGGGGGACTACGAGCAGTACTTC
NA TRBJ2-7 15 TRBV7-2 NA CASSSRGRFSYEQYF TGTGCCAGCAGCTCCCGGGGCAGGTTCTCCTACGAGCAGTACTTC
NA TRBJ2-5 13 TRBV5-4 NA CASSLGWRETQYF TGTGCCAGCAGCTTGGGGTGGAGGGAGACCCAGTACTTC
TRBD2 TRBJ2-1 15 TRBV9 once CASSVEGLDHNEQFF TGTGCCAGCAGCGTAGAGGGACTAGACCACAATGAGCAGTTCTTC
NA TRBJ2-3 15 TRBV28 NA CASSPPPPNTDTQYF TGTGCCAGCAGTCCCCCCCCGCCTAACACAGATACGCAGTATTTT
NA TRBJ1-5 13 TRBV19 few CASRQQGGQPQHF TGTGCCAGTAGGCAACAGGGTGGACAGCCCCAGCATTTT
TRBD2 TRBJ2-5 15 TRBV7-6 NA CASSTTSGSGETQYF TGTGCCAGCAGCACGACTAGCGGGAGTGGGGAGACCCAGTACTTC
TRBD1 TRBJ2-7 15 TRBV18 NA CASSPEQGKWSEQYF TGTGCCAGCTCACCAGAACAGGGGAAGTGGAGCGAGCAGTACTTC
TRBD2 TRBJ2-1 14 TRBV27 once CASNLAGGLSEQFF TGTGCCAGCAATCTAGCGGGGGGGCTTAGTGAGCAGTTCTTC
TRBD2 TRBJ2-2 19 TRBV7-2 NA CASSLGGLAGFANTGELFF TGTGCCAGCAGCTTGGGGGGACTAGCGGGCTTCGCGAACACCGGGGAGCTGTTTTTT
NA TRBJ1-6 11 TRBV28 NA CASSSNSPLHF TGTGCCAGCAGTTCTAATTCACCCCTCCACTTT
NA TRBJ2-7 14 TRBV9 NA CASSAGQLHYEQYF TGTGCCAGCAGCGCCGGTCAGCTCCACTACGAGCAGTACTTC
TRBD2 TRBJ2-3 15 TRBV7-2 NA CASSPGLAGKDTQYF TGTGCCAGCAGCCCCGGACTAGCGGGAAAAGATACGCAGTATTTT
TRBD1 TRBJ2-7 15 TRBV4-3 NA CASSPGQGTPYEQYF TGCGCCAGCAGCCCCGGACAGGGGACTCCCTACGAGCAGTACTTC
TRBD1 TRBJ1-2 17 TRBV6-6 NA CASSRPGGAAGDYGYTF TGTGCCAGCAGTCGACCAGGGGGCGCCGCGGGGGACTATGGCTACACCTTC
TRBD1 TRBJ1-1 14 TRBV10-3 NA CAIRGGAGSTEAFF TGTGCCATCAGAGGGGGCGCGGGTAGCACTGAAGCTTTCTTT
NA TRBJ1-2 15 TRBV28 NA CASSLSRGRNYGYTF TGTGCCAGCAGTTTATCGCGTGGCCGTAACTATGGCTACACCTTC
TRBD2 TRBJ2-5 15 TRBV11-1 NA CASSLHPGGQETQYF TGTGCCAGCAGCTTACACCCCGGGGGGCAAGAGACCCAGTACTTC
TRBD2 TRBJ2-1 18 TRBV11-2 once CASSLVPLSGKTRHEQFF TGTGCCAGCAGCTTAGTCCCACTTAGCGGGAAGACGAGACATGAGCAGTTCTTC
TRBD2 TRBJ2-2 16 TRBV18 NA CASSPGLAGNTGELFF TGTGCCAGCTCACCCGGACTAGCGGGGAACACCGGGGAGCTGTTTTTT
TRBD2 TRBJ2-3 17 TRBV6-2/TRBV6-3 NA CASSPTSGGLSTDTQYF TGTGCCAGCAGCCCTACTAGCGGGGGACTTAGCACAGATACGCAGTATTTT
NA TRBJ2-1 14 TRBV5-4 NA CASSLRRTPGEQFF TGTGCCAGCAGCTTAAGACGGACCCCTGGTGAGCAGTTCTTC
NA TRBJ2-5 13 TRBV7-8 once CASSRPGLETQYF TGTGCCAGCAGCCGTCCGGGGTTGGAGACCCAGTACTTC
NA TRBJ2-2 15 TRBV11-2 NA CASSSIRGVTGELFF TGTGCCAGCAGCTCAATCCGGGGAGTTACCGGGGAGCTGTTTTTT
NA TRBJ2-3 14 TRBV29-1 NA CSVPRGPSTDTQYF TGCAGCGTCCCCCGGGGGCCAAGCACAGATACGCAGTATTTT
TRBD1 TRBJ2-2 14 TRBV5-4 NA CASSPDRGTGELFF TGTGCCAGCAGCCCAGACAGGGGTACCGGGGAGCTGTTTTTT
TRBD1 TRBJ2-5 15 TRBV6-2/TRBV6-3 NA CASSYFQGVSETQYF TGTGCCAGCAGTTACTTCCAGGGGGTGTCGGAGACCCAGTACTTC
TRBD1 TRBJ1-2 15 TRBV3-1/TRBV3-2 NA CASSSDRGLNYGYTF TGTGCCAGCAGCTCAGACAGGGGTTTAAACTATGGCTACACCTTC